A single sample is the source of the 9 T cell receptor beta chains below, sequenced in a study of cytomegalovirus exposure and HLA in healthy donors. It was with 60 Vbeta and 13 Jbeta primers that the PCR ran. Sequencing used immunoSEQ multiplex PCR; TCRdb keeps in-frame clones, though not all of them. This table holds about 120,000 clones, roughly 80% found once. Source material: PBMCs. These receptors were taken from a man in his sixties in good health and CMV-seropositive.

This clone was detected once. The chain employs TRBV6-1 and TRBJ2-1; possibly TRBD2 for D (5 bases). CDR3 length equals 13 residues. V lost 4 bases to trimming and J lost 4 bases, with 8 bases between them. Germline V lookup: CDR1 MNHNS, CDR2 SASEGT. The CDR3 DNA follows: TGTGCCAGCAGTGTAGGAGGTTACAATGAGCAGTTCTTC. This codes for CASSVGGYNEQFF.

This clone was detected many times. This chain connects TRBV7-9 to TRBJ1-1; the D is unclear. The CDR3 spans 11 residues. V was pared by 3 bases and J by 4 bases, with 3 bases between. In germline, CDR1 is SEHNR, CDR2 FQNEAQ (reference sequence). CDR3 coding DNA: TGTGCCAGCAGCTTCAGCACTGAAGCTTTCTTT. Protein product: CASSFSTEAFF. The full variable domain, rest sourced from reference TRBV7-9 and TRBJ1-1, is DTGVSQNPRHKITKRGQNVTFRCDPISEHNRLYWYRQTLGQGPEFLTYFQNEAQLEKSRLLSDRFSAERPKGSFSTLEIQRTEQGDSAMYLCASSFSTEAFFGQGTRLTVV.

This chain uses TRBV6-6 with TRBJ2-1; possibly TRBD2 for D (5 bases). This CDR3 contains 15 residues. The V end was cut by 2 bases, the J end by 3 bases, with 11 bases between. Germline CDR1 and CDR2: MNHNY and SVGAGI (reference sequence). CDR3 amino acids: CASSYGLAGYNEQFF. The CDR3 DNA follows: TGTGCCAGCAGTTACGGACTTGCTGGCTACAATGAGCAGTTCTTC.

Note on this clone: Other DNA sequences in the same sample also yield this CDR3. The CDR3 is CASTRRASGEETQYF. CDR3 DNA sequence: TGTGCCAGCACTCGCCGGGCTAGCGGTGAGGAGACCCAGTACTTC. V usage is TRBV6-5 and J usage is TRBJ2-5, with 7 bases matching TRBD2. This CDR3 region has 15 residues. V shed 7 bases and J 5 bases; nucleotides not matched to a gene: 13. Germline V gene data show CDR1 as MNHEY and CDR2 as SVGAGI.

This clone was observed a few times. V and J are TRBV19 and TRBJ2-3; a possible D gene is TRBD2 (6 bases). V gave up 5 bases and J gave up 4 bases, with 13 bases separating them. In germline, CDR1 is LNHDA, CDR2 SQIVND (reference sequence). The CDR3 runs to 14 residues. Here the CDR3 reads CASSYQWGADTQYF. As DNA, the CDR3 is TGTGCCAGTAGTTACCAGTGGGGGGCAGATACGCAGTATTTT.

This chain uses TRBV11-2 with TRBJ2-1, with 10 bases that match TRBD1. Trimming removed 5 bases from V and 0 bases from J; junction bases left unmatched: 4. Germline CDR1 and CDR2: SGHAT and FQNNGV. The CDR3 contains 16 residues. The CDR3 spells CASSRTGGSSYNEQFF. The CDR3 DNA reads TGTGCCAGCAGCCGGACAGGGGGAAGCTCCTACAATGAGCAGTTCTTC. The full variable domain, in which reference TRBV11-2 and TRBJ2-1 provide the parts outside the CDR3, is EAGVAQSPRYKIIEKRQSVAFWCNPISGHATLYWYQQILGQGPKLLIQFQNNGVVDDSQLPKDRFSAERLKGVDSTLKIQPAKLEDSAVYLCASSRTGGSSYNEQFFGPGTRLTVL.

The chain joins TRBV2 to TRBJ1-1; 10 bases are shared with TRBD1. The CDR3 runs to 14 residues. Germline V CDR1 and CDR2: SNHLY, FYNNEI. The junction had 2 bases not matched to a gene; V was cut back by 6 bases and J by 1 base. The CDR3 is CASSGQGGNTEAFF. The CDR3 nucleotides are TGTGCCAGCAGCGGACAGGGGGGGAACACTGAAGCTTTCTTT.

This clone came up once. The chain links TRBV9 to TRBJ2-7; 7 bases are shared with TRBD2. Unmatched junction bases numbered 16, after V lost 4 bases and J lost 6 bases. CDR1 is SGDLS, CDR2 YYNGEE, per germline. The CDR3 is 16 residues long. CDR3 residues: CASSPEVAGEFTEQYF. The CDR3 DNA sequence: TGTGCCAGCAGCCCTGAAGTGGCGGGAGAATTCACCGAGCAGTACTTC.

The rearrangement uses TRBV18 and TRBJ2-5; 11 bases agree with TRBD2. CDR1 is KGHSH and CDR2 is LQKENI in the germline V gene. This CDR3 comprises 15 residues. V was clipped by 6 bases and J by 0 bases; unmatched bases: 3. The CDR3 sequence is CASSPGLADQETQYF. Written as DNA, the CDR3 is TGTGCCAGCTCCCCGGGACTAGCGGACCAAGAGACCCAGTACTTC.